The TCR beta chain under discussion was sequenced for a study of T cell changes during pregnancy in multiple sclerosis. The CDR3 runs 15 residues. V was pared by 7 bases and J by 2 bases, with 4 bases of the junction left unmatched. Germline CDR1 reads LNHDA; CDR2 reads SQIVND (reference sequence). This clone was observed a single time. Generated by immunoSEQ multiplex PCR, the TCRdb table keeps only in-frame clones and is missing some. The table includes some 80,000 clones, around 94% detected once. The rearrangement joins TRBV19 to TRBJ2-2; 10 bases align to TRBD1. The sequencing here drew on CD4+ T cells from peripheral blood mononuclear cells, taken after pregnancy. This TCR was recovered from a female donor with multiple sclerosis, enrolled in a pregnancy study. The CDR3 sequence is CASTRTGGNTGELFF. CDR3 in DNA: TGTGCCAGTACCAGGACAGGGGGTAACACCGGGGAGCTGTTTTTT.